Following are 24 T cell receptor beta chains from one sample sequenced in a study of shared clonotypes between healthy human individuals. Naive CD8 cells were CD45RO-negative, positively selected for CCR7, excluding terminally differentiated effector memory CD45RA+ cells. Some clones are missing from TCRdb's copy, which holds only in-frame ones; the method was immunoSEQ multiplex PCR. The profile shows about 2 million clones, over 85% of them singletons. Sequencing was performed on naive CD8+ T cells sorted from blood. These receptors were collected from a man aged 18 to 30 in good health.

This clone was found once. The chain is built from TRBV30 and TRBJ2-1; D may be TRBD2 (5 bases). Germline CDR1 GTSNPN, CDR2 SVGIG (reference sequence). This CDR3 has 13 amino acids. V lost 4 bases, J lost 8 bases, and 15 bases lay in between. The CDR3 loop reads CAWNTGIAYEQFF. DNA for the CDR3: TGTGCCTGGAATACGGGGATCGCGTATGAGCAGTTCTTC.

This chain joins TRBV7-9 and TRBJ2-3; D is possibly TRBD2 (5 bases). With 5 bases removed from V and 3 bases from J, the gap between germline ends came to 21 bases. The germline gives CDR1 SEHNR, CDR2 FQNEAQ (reference sequence). This CDR3 spans 17 amino acids. This chain's CDR3 is CASSQLAGIEQTDTQYF. The CDR3 nucleotides read TGTGCCAGCAGCCAGTTAGCCGGGATCGAGCAGACAGATACGCAGTATTTT.

Concerning this clone: Additional DNA sequences in this sample encode the identical CDR3. The chain uses TRBV6-1 and TRBJ2-1; TRBD2 matches at 8 bases. Germline values: CDR1 MNHNS, CDR2 SASEGT. CDR3 size: 14 residues. Trimming cost V 1 base and J 6 bases; bases outside gene matches: 2. As DNA, the CDR3 is TGTGCCAGCAGTGAAGTCGGGGGGGCCAATGAGCAGTTCTTC. Translated: CASSEVGGANEQFF.

This rearrangement joins TRBV28 to TRBJ1-5; D is unclear. The germline CDR1 and CDR2 sequences are MDHEN and SYDVKM. This CDR3 contains 15 residues. V was shortened by 7 bases and J by 4 bases, with 17 bases between the two germline ends. CDR3 sequence reads: CASTFPGLQNQPQHF. For the CDR3, the DNA is TGTGCCAGCACCTTCCCGGGTCTCCAAAATCAGCCCCAGCATTTT.

The gene calls are TRBV7-9 and TRBJ2-3, with 9 nucleotides matching TRBD1. V was pared by 4 bases and J by 2 bases, with 10 bases of the junction left unmatched. Germline CDR1 is SEHNR and CDR2 is FQNEAQ (reference sequence). This CDR3 spans 17 amino acids. As DNA, the CDR3 is TGTGCCAGCAGCTCCCCCCGACAGGGGGAATACACAGATACGCAGTATTTT. It translates to CASSSPRQGEYTDTQYF.

The chain carries TRBV6-5 and TRBJ1-6, with D possibly being TRBD1 (6 bases). Trimming took 3 bases from V and 8 from J, leaving 14 bases between them. The CDR3 runs to 15 residues. Germline values: CDR1 MNHEY, CDR2 SVGAGI. The CDR3 DNA reads TGTGCCAGCAGTTATGTACAGGGAGGGGATTCACCCCTCCACTTT. The encoded protein is CASSYVQGGDSPLHF.

The chain employs TRBV15 and TRBJ2-2; a weak D match, TRBD1 (8 bases). CDR3 length equals 14 residues. Per the germline V gene, CDR1 is LNHNV and CDR2 is YYDKDF (reference sequence). Trimming took 6 bases from V and 6 from J, leaving 14 bases between them. The CDR3, as DNA: TGTGCCACCAGGGACAGGGAGGGTCCCGGGGAGCTGTTTTTT. Translation: CATRDREGPGELFF.

The chain carries TRBV30 and TRBJ2-1; D is perhaps TRBD2 (6 bases). The ends were cut back, 2 bases at V and 8 bases at J, with 25 bases in the middle. From germline, CDR1 is GTSNPN and CDR2 SVGIG (reference sequence). The CDR3 runs 17 residues. CDR3 amino acids: CAWSPILGREVGDEQFF. As DNA, the CDR3 is TGTGCCTGGAGTCCAATCCTAGGCAGGGAGGTTGGGGATGAGCAGTTCTTC.

This chain uses TRBV10-3 with TRBJ1-2; 10 bases map to TRBD1. CDR3 length: 17 amino acids. Germline lookup yields CDR1 ENHRY and CDR2 SYGVKD. J was trimmed by 3 bases and V by 7 bases; bases with no gene match: 14. The CDR3 is CAIKGDGTGEWYYGYTF. Written as DNA, the CDR3 is TGTGCCATCAAAGGGGACGGGACAGGGGAGTGGTACTATGGCTACACCTTC.

The table lists this clone with a few counts. This CDR3 is also generated by other DNA sequences in the sample. The chain links TRBV7-9 to TRBJ1-1; no firm D call. Trimming stripped 2 bases from V and 2 bases from J, with 6 bases between. The CDR3 length is 13 residues. Germline lookup yields CDR1 SEHNR and CDR2 FQNEAQ (reference sequence). The CDR3 here is CASSLTGNTEAFF. The CDR3 DNA reads TGTGCCAGCAGCTTAACCGGAAACACTGAAGCTTTCTTT.

This chain uses TRBV5-1 with TRBJ2-7; 9 bases agree with TRBD1. CDR1 is SGHRS, CDR2 YFSETQ, per germline. The CDR3 totals 15 residues. The trim removed 5 bases at V and 5 bases at J, leaving 11 bases unmatched. The CDR3 sequence is CASRPSGQGPHEQYF. CDR3 DNA sequence: TGCGCCAGCAGACCTTCGGGACAGGGCCCCCACGAGCAGTACTTC.

The sample holds one count of this clone. V usage is TRBV13 and J usage is TRBJ1-1, with D possibly TRBD1 on 5 matching bases. The CDR3 is 16 residues long. Germline lookup yields CDR1 PRHDT and CDR2 FYEKMQ (reference sequence). Trimming stripped 1 base from V and 2 bases from J, with 14 bases between. The CDR3 DNA is TGTGCCAGCAGCTTAGCGGCTGGCGGGGGAAACACTGAAGCTTTCTTT. Its protein is CASSLAAGGGNTEAFF.

V is TRBV4-3 and J is TRBJ2-1, with TRBD2 identical over 10 bases. Germline values: CDR1 LGHNA, CDR2 YSLEER. This CDR3 has 13 residues. V lost 5 bases and J lost 15; bases outside the gene matches: 10. This CDR3 is CASSSLAGAPRFF. The CDR3 DNA reads as TGCGCCAGCAGCTCTCTAGCGGGAGCCCCCCGGTTCTTC.

This chain joins TRBV7-8 and TRBJ2-7, with D perhaps assigned TRBD1 or TRBD2 (5 bases each). Germline V CDR1 and CDR2: SGHVS, FQNEAQ. The CDR3 length is 14 residues. V lost 0 bases to trimming and J lost 3 bases, with 9 bases between them. Here the CDR3 reads CASSLAGVGYEQYF. Written as DNA, the CDR3 is TGTGCCAGCAGCTTAGCGGGGGTGGGCTACGAGCAGTACTTC.

The chain uses TRBV4-1 and TRBJ1-5, with a tentative D call TRBD1 (5 bases). Germline values: CDR1 MGHRA, CDR2 YSYEKL. V was clipped by 0 bases and J by 0 bases, with 15 bases between them. This CDR3 contains 18 residues. CDR3 amino acids: CASSQDGGSQVSNQPQHF. DNA for the CDR3: TGCGCCAGCAGCCAAGATGGGGGTTCACAGGTTAGCAATCAGCCCCAGCATTTT.

Note on this clone: The sample holds other DNA sequences that translate to the same CDR3. The chain uses TRBV28 and TRBJ2-6; D not resolved. V dropped 2 bases and J dropped 0 bases, with 8 bases sitting between them. There are 16 residues in the CDR3. Germline values: CDR1 MDHEN, CDR2 SYDVKM. The CDR3 reads CASSLGPGSGANVLTF. In DNA form, the CDR3 reads TGTGCCAGCAGTTTAGGGCCCGGCTCTGGGGCCAACGTCCTGACTTTC.

Concerning this clone itself: Distinct nucleotide sequences in the sample also encode this CDR3. V is TRBV30 and J is TRBJ1-1; no definite D call. This CDR3 spans 11 amino acids. The V end was cut by 3 bases, the J end by 4 bases, with 6 bases between. CDR1 GTSNPN and CDR2 SVGIG come from the germline V gene (reference sequence). This chain's CDR3 is CAWSVTTEAFF. The CDR3 coding sequence is TGTGCCTGGAGCGTGACCACTGAAGCTTTCTTT.

On this clone: The same CDR3 is also encoded by other DNA sequences in this sample. The rearrangement uses TRBV28 and TRBJ1-1, with D perhaps matching TRBD1 (6 bases). V was trimmed by 3 bases and J by 3 bases, leaving 11 bases between them. This CDR3 has 14 amino acids. In germline, CDR1 is MDHEN, CDR2 SYDVKM. CDR3 sequence (DNA): TGTGCCAGCAGTTTTCGGGGGCTCTACACTGAAGCTTTCTTT. Translation: CASSFRGLYTEAFF.

The gene calls are TRBV6-7 and TRBJ2-5; D is ambiguous. TRBV6-7 is an ORF, and what it does is uncertain. Trimming removed 0 bases at V and 5 bases at J, with 7 bases between. This CDR3 is built from 13 residues. The CDR3 reads CASSYSMRETQYF. The CDR3 DNA follows: TGTGCCAGCAGTTACTCGATGCGGGAGACCCAGTACTTC.

The CDR3 is CASSLANKLAGGYTF. The CDR3 nucleotides read TGTGCCAGCAGCTTAGCGAACAAGCTCGCAGGGGGCTACACCTTC. The genes are TRBV7-9 and TRBJ1-2, with D perhaps matching TRBD1 (5 bases). CDR3 length equals 15 residues. The V end was cut by 0 bases, the J end by 8 bases, with 16 bases between. The germline CDR1 and CDR2 sequences are SEHNR and FQNEAQ (reference sequence).

The V and J genes are TRBV4-1 and TRBJ2-2; 8 bases line up with TRBD1. Looked up from germline, CDR1 is MGHRA and CDR2 is YSYEKL. The CDR3 spans 16 residues. Trimming took 1 base from V and 2 from J; bases not matched to a gene: 3. The CDR3 protein is CASSQADRGNTGELFF. DNA for the CDR3: TGCGCCAGCAGCCAAGCCGACAGGGGAAACACCGGGGAGCTGTTTTTT.

This rearrangement joins TRBV11-1 to TRBJ2-3; 13 bases match TRBD2. CDR3 length: 19 residues. V lost 4 bases and J lost 6; bases outside the gene matches: 16. CDR1 and CDR2 from the germline V gene are SGHAT and FQDESV (reference sequence). The CDR3 spells CASSSTGTRGLAGSDTQYF. CDR3 coding DNA: TGTGCCAGCAGCTCTACCGGGACGCGGGGACTAGCGGGGTCCGATACGCAGTATTTT.

This chain uses TRBV7-6 with TRBJ2-1; D ambiguous. V lost 6 bases, J lost 6 bases, and 18 bases lay in between. CDR1 is SGHVS, CDR2 FNYEAQ, per germline. This CDR3 comprises 15 residues. As DNA, the CDR3 is TGTGCCAGCAGGGCCGGGCCCTCGGCTCCCAATGAGCAGTTCTTC. Protein sequence: CASRAGPSAPNEQFF.

This clone occurred once. Other DNA sequences in the sample encode the same CDR3. Written as DNA, the CDR3 is TGTGCCAGCAGCTTAGGCGGAGGGCCGGGGGAGACCCAGTACTTC. Protein product: CASSLGGGPGETQYF. The chain has TRBV13 and TRBJ2-5; D is possibly TRBD2 (6 bases). Trimming removed 0 bases at V and 5 bases at J, with 13 bases between. This CDR3 has 15 residues. Germline V CDR1 and CDR2: PRHDT, FYEKMQ (reference sequence).